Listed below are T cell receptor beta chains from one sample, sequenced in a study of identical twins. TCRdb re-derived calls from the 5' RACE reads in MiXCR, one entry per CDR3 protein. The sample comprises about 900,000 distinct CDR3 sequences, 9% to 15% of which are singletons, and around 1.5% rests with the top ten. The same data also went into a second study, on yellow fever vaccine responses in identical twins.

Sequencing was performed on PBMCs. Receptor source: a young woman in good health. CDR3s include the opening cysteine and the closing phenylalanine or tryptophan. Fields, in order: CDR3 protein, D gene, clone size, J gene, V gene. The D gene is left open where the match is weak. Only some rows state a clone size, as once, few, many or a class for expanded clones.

CDR3: CASSYTSPMNEQFF; D: -; size: many; J: TRBJ2-1; V: TRBV12-3/TRBV12-4
CDR3: CASSQGAGGSYNEQFF; D: TRBD2; size: -; J: TRBJ2-1; V: TRBV4-1
CDR3: CASSYSLGQGSGYTF; D: TRBD1; size: -; J: TRBJ1-2; V: TRBV6-5
CDR3: CSVEMGGGDTQYF; D: -; size: -; J: TRBJ2-3; V: TRBV29-1
CDR3: CATSTRGQETQYF; D: -; size: -; J: TRBJ2-5; V: TRBV15
CDR3: CASSERNYGYTF; D: -; size: few; J: TRBJ1-2; V: TRBV2
CDR3: CAISESTQHSGANVLTF; D: -; size: -; J: TRBJ2-6; V: TRBV10-3
CDR3: CASSQGTQGLREKLFF; D: -; size: -; J: TRBJ1-4; V: TRBV3-1
CDR3: CASSHPDRGSGNTIYF; D: TRBD1; size: few; J: TRBJ1-3; V: TRBV4-1
CDR3: CASIIRQGYNEQFF; D: TRBD1; size: -; J: TRBJ2-1; V: TRBV12-3/TRBV12-4
CDR3: CASSAVVGGGYNEQFF; D: -; size: -; J: TRBJ2-1; V: TRBV7-2
CDR3: CASSRKGFTEAFF; D: -; size: many; J: TRBJ1-1; V: TRBV12-3/TRBV12-4
CDR3: CASSQGTGVGYTF; D: TRBD1; size: many; J: TRBJ1-2; V: TRBV3-1
CDR3: CATSVPGLSYNEQFF; D: -; size: few; J: TRBJ2-1; V: TRBV24-1
CDR3: CASSVGDRDLGETQYF; D: TRBD1; size: few; J: TRBJ2-5; V: TRBV9
CDR3: CASSSSGTNEQFF; D: TRBD2; size: few; J: TRBJ2-1; V: TRBV6-6
CDR3: CASSQEPRAMRRETQYF; D: -; size: -; J: TRBJ2-5; V: TRBV4-1
CDR3: CASSPHGDEQFF; D: -; size: -; J: TRBJ2-1; V: TRBV3-1
CDR3: CASSPNRGGNSPLHF; D: TRBD1; size: -; J: TRBJ1-6; V: TRBV12-3/TRBV12-4
CDR3: CASSSPRTVPNYGYTF; D: -; size: many; J: TRBJ1-2; V: TRBV21-1
CDR3: CATSRDGLLETQYF; D: -; size: many; J: TRBJ2-5; V: TRBV15
CDR3: CASSLAGLVLLSTDTQYF; D: -; size: -; J: TRBJ2-3; V: TRBV5-1
CDR3: CASSLDRATYEQYF; D: -; size: many; J: TRBJ2-7; V: TRBV11-2
CDR3: CASQSGQNNNYGYTF; D: -; size: -; J: TRBJ1-2; V: TRBV9
CDR3: CSAGGEANEKLFF; D: -; size: -; J: TRBJ1-4; V: TRBV20-1
CDR3: CSARDSNEQFF; D: -; size: many; J: TRBJ2-1; V: TRBV20-1
CDR3: CASRPGWGMNTEAFF; D: -; size: -; J: TRBJ1-1; V: TRBV12-3/TRBV12-4
CDR3: CASSPDLSTQPQHF; D: -; size: many; J: TRBJ1-5; V: TRBV28
CDR3: CASSPTSRYLTDTDTQYF; D: TRBD2; size: -; J: TRBJ2-3; V: TRBV5-1
CDR3: CASSPGRKVPYNEQFF; D: -; size: -; J: TRBJ2-1; V: TRBV14
CDR3: CASGGEYYGYTF; D: -; size: few; J: TRBJ1-2; V: TRBV5-6
CDR3: CSALPLAGGRFF; D: TRBD2; size: many; J: TRBJ2-1; V: TRBV29-1
CDR3: CASSQYPPEKERIEAFF; D: -; size: few; J: TRBJ1-1; V: TRBV6-1
CDR3: CAIGPRTNEQFF; D: -; size: many; J: TRBJ2-1; V: TRBV10-3
CDR3: CASSFQATGELFF; D: -; size: many; J: TRBJ2-2; V: TRBV7-2
CDR3: CASSLASPNYGYTF; D: -; size: many; J: TRBJ1-2; V: TRBV7-9
CDR3: CASSPPPQGANTDTQYF; D: TRBD1; size: -; J: TRBJ2-3; V: TRBV7-9
CDR3: CASSRSGLGNTGELFF; D: TRBD2; size: many; J: TRBJ2-2; V: TRBV7-9
CDR3: CSARQGQETQYF; D: -; size: -; J: TRBJ2-5; V: TRBV20-1
CDR3: CASSLGISPSTDTQYF; D: -; size: few; J: TRBJ2-3; V: TRBV5-6
CDR3: CASSFTGTGGAGANVLTF; D: TRBD1; size: many; J: TRBJ2-6; V: TRBV7-8
CDR3: CASSATRDTYEQYF; D: -; size: -; J: TRBJ2-7; V: TRBV7-9
CDR3: CASSLGPQGAGKLQPQHF; D: TRBD1; size: -; J: TRBJ1-5; V: TRBV27
CDR3: CSVRRGVETQYF; D: -; size: many; J: TRBJ2-5; V: TRBV29-1
CDR3: CASSLGLGLVAGELFF; D: -; size: few; J: TRBJ2-2; V: TRBV27
CDR3: CASSRQNDGNGYTF; D: -; size: -; J: TRBJ1-2; V: TRBV5-1
CDR3: CASRGGLASDTQYF; D: TRBD2; size: few; J: TRBJ2-3; V: TRBV6-1
CDR3: CSVAGLATYEQYF; D: TRBD2; size: -; J: TRBJ2-7; V: TRBV29-1
CDR3: CASRPLQGLPYEQYF; D: -; size: -; J: TRBJ2-7; V: TRBV28
CDR3: CSARGGTPRPGELFF; D: -; size: few; J: TRBJ2-2; V: TRBV20-1
CDR3: CASSEGWTSGYNEQFF; D: TRBD2; size: few; J: TRBJ2-1; V: TRBV2
CDR3: CASSLLGLAHSDTQYF; D: -; size: many; J: TRBJ2-3; V: TRBV28